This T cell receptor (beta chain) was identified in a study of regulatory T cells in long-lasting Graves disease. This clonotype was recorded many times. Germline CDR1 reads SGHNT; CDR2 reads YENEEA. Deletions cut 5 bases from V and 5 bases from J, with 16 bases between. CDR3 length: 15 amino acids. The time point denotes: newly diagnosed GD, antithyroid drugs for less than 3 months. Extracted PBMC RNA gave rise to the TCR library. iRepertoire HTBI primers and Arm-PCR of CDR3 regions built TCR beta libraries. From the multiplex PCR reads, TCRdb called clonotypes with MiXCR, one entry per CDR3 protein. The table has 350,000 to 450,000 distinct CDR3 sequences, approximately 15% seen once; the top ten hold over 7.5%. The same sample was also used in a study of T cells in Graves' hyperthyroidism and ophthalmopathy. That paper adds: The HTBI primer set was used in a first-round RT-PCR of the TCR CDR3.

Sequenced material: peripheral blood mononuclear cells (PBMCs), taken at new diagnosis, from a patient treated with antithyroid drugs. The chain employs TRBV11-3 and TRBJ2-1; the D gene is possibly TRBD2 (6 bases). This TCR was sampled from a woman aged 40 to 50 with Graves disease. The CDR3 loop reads CASSPPERRDNEQFF. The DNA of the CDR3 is TGTGCCAGCAGCCCCCCGGAGCGGAGGGACAATGAGCAGTTCTTC.